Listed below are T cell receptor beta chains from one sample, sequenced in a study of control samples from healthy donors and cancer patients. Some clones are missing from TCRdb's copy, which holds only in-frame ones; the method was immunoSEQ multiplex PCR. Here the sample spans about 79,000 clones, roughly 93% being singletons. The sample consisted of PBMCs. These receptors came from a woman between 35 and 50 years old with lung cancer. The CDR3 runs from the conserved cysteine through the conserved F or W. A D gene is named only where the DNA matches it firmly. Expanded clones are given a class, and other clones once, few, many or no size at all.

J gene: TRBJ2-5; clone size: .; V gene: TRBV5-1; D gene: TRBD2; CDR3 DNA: TGCGCCAGCAGCGCCGCTAGCGGGGGGGACTATTATCACCAAGAGACCCAGTACTTC; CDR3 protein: CASSAASGGDYYHQETQYF
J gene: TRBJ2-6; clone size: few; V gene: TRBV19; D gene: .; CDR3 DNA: TGTGCCAGTAGAAACAGACTAAGCTCTGGGGCCAACGTCCTGACTTTC; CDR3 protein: CASRNRLSSGANVLTF
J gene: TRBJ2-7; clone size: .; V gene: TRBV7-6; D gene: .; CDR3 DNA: TGTGCCAGCAGCCGGGGCCTCGGGGAAGAGCAGTACTTC; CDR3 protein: CASSRGLGEEQYF
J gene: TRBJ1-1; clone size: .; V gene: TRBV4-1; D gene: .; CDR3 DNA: TGCGCCAGCAGCCAAGGCACATGGAGCACTGAAGCTTTCTTT; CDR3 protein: CASSQGTWSTEAFF
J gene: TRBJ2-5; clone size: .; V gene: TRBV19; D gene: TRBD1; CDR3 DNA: TGTGCCAGTAGTGGAAACAGGGGGTACCAAGAGACCCAGTACTTC; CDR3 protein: CASSGNRGYQETQYF
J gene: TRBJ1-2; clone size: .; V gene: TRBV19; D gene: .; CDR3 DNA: TGTGCCAGTAGTATATCGGGCAGGTCCTCGAGGCCCTATGGCTACACCTTC; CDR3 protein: CASSISGRSSRPYGYTF
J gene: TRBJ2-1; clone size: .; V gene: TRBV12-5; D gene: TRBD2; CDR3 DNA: TGTGCTAGTGGTTTCGAGACTAGCGGGGGCAATGAGCAGTTCTTC; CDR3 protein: CASGFETSGGNEQFF
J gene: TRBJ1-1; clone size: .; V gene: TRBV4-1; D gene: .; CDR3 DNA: TGCGCCAGCAGCCAAGAACCCCTGGTTGAAGCTTTCTTT; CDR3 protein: CASSQEPLVEAFF
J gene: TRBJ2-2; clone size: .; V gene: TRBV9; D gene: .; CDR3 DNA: TGTGCCAGCAGCACCGCAGGTTCGAGAGCCGGGGAGCTGTTTTTT; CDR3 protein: CASSTAGSRAGELFF
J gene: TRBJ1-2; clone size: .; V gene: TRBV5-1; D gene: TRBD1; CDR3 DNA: TGCGCCAGCAGCTTGGGACAGGGGACGGGCGGCTACACCTTC; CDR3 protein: CASSLGQGTGGYTF
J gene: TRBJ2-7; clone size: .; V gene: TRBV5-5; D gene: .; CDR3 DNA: TGTGCCAGCAGCTTGTTTGGAGCTCCCTACGAGCAGTACTTC; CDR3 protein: CASSLFGAPYEQYF
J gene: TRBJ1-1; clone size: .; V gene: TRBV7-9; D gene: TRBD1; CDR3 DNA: TGTGCCAGCAGAGCCCGACAGGGTGGCACTGAAGCTTTCTTT; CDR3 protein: CASRARQGGTEAFF
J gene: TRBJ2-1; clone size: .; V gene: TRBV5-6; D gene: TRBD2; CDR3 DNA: TGTGCCAGCAGCTTTTTAGCGGGGGGAGATTTTGGTGAGCAGTTCTTC; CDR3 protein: CASSFLAGGDFGEQFF
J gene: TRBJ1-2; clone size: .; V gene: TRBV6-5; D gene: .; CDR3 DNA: TGTGCCAGCAGTCCAGGACCCGGAGGGTATGGCTACACCTTC; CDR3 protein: CASSPGPGGYGYTF
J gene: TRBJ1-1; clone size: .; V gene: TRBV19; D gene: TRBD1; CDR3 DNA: TGTGCCAGTAGTAAGATGGCAGGGGGAGGAATAGGCACTGAAGCTTTCTTT; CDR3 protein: CASSKMAGGGIGTEAFF
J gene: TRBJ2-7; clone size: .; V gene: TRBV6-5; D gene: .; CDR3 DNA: TGTGCCAGCAGCCTGGGGGGTACTACTTCCCACGAGCAGTACTTC; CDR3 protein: CASSLGGTTSHEQYF
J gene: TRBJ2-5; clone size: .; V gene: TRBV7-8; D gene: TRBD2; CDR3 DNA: TGTGCCAGCAGCTTACGGAGGGTCCAAAGACTAGCGGGGGTCGCTGAGACCCAGTACTTC; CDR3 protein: CASSLRRVQRLAGVAETQYF
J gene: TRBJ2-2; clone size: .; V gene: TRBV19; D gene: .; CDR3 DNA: TGTGCCAGTAGAAACCAGGGAAAAGACACCGGGGAGCTGTTTTTT; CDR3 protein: CASRNQGKDTGELFF
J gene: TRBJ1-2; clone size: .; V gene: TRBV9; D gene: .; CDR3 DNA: TGTGCCAGCAGCGTAGCTGACAGCGACTATGGCTACACCTTC; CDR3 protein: CASSVADSDYGYTF
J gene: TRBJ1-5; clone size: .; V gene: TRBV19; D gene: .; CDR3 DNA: TGTGCCAGTAGTGAGAGGGGTGGCAATCAGCCCCAGCATTTT; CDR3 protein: CASSERGGNQPQHF
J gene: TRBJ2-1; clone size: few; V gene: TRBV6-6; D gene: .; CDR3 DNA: TGTGCCAGCAGTTTACAGGGCAATGAGCAGTTCTTC; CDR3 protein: CASSLQGNEQFF
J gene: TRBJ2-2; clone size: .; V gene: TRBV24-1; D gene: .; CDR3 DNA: TGTGCCACCAGTGTAGAGACAGGGAACACCGGGGAGCTGTTTTTT; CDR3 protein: CATSVETGNTGELFF
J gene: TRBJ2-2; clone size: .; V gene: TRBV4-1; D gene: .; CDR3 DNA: TGCGCCAGCAGCCGGGGCTTCCTGGACACCGGGGAGCTGTTTTTT; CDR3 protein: CASSRGFLDTGELFF
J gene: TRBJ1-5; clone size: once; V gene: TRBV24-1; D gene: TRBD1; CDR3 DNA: TGTGCCACCAGTGATTCCCAGGGGGCTATAGGCAATCAGCCCCAGCATTTT; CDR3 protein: CATSDSQGAIGNQPQHF
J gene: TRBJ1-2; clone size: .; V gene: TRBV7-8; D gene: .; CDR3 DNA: TGTGCCAGCAGCTTAGTTCCACAGGGTGATGGCTACACCTTC; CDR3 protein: CASSLVPQGDGYTF
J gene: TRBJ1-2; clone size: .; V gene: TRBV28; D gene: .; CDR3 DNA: TGTGCCGTATTAGGGGGTGTGAACTATGGCTACACCTTC; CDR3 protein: CAVLGGVNYGYTF
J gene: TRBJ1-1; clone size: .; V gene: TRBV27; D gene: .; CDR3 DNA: TGTGCCAGCAGTTTAAGAGGGGGTACTGAAGCTTTCTTT; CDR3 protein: CASSLRGGTEAFF
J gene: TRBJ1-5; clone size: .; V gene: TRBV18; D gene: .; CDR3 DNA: TGTGCCAGCTCACCTTCCGGCGGGGGCCAACAGCCCCAGCATTTT; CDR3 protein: CASSPSGGGQQPQHF
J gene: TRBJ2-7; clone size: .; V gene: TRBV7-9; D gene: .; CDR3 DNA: TGTGCCAGCAGCCTCAGCCTGGAGCGGAGCTACGAGCAGTACTTC; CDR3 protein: CASSLSLERSYEQYF
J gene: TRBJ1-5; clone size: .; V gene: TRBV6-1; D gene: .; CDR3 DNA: TGTGTCAGCAGTGAACTGGCGGGGAATCAGCCCCAGCATTTT; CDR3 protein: CVSSELAGNQPQHF
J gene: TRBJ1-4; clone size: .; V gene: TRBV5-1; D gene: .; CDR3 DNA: TGCGCCAGCAGCAAATTTCGGTTTGGGGTAGATGAAAAACTGTTTTTT; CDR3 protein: CASSKFRFGVDEKLFF
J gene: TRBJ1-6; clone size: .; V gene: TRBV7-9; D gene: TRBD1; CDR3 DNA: TGTGCCAGCAGCCCTTCGATAGGAGACAGGGTGAATTCACCCCTCCACTTT; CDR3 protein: CASSPSIGDRVNSPLHF
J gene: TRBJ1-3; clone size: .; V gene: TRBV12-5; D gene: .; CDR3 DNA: TGTGCTAGTGGTTTGGTAACTGGAAACACCATATATTTT; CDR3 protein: CASGLVTGNTIYF
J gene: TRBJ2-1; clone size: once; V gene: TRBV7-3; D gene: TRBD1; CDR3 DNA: TGTGCCAGCAGCGTAGGGACAGGGGGCTACAATGAGCAGTTCTTC; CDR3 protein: CASSVGTGGYNEQFF
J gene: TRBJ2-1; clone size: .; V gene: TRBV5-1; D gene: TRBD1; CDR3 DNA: TGCGCCAGCAGCTCGACCCGGACAGGGGGCCCGAAAGGGGAGCAGTTCTTC; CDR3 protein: CASSSTRTGGPKGEQFF
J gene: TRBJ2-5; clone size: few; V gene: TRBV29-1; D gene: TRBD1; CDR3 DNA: TGCAGCGTTGAGTTTAAGAAAACGTTAGACAGGGCTCGTAATGAAGGTCATGTCCAAGAGACCCAGTACTTC; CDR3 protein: CSVEFKKTLDRARNEGHVQETQYF
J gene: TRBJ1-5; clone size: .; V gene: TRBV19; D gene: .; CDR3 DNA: TGTGCCAGTACCTACTCCTCGGCTCCCAGCAATCAGCCCCAGCATTTT; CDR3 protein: CASTYSSAPSNQPQHF
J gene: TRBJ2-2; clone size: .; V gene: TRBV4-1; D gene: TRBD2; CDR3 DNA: TGCGCCAGCAGCCAAGTCCTAGCGGGAAACACCGGGGAGCTGTTTTTT; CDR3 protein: CASSQVLAGNTGELFF
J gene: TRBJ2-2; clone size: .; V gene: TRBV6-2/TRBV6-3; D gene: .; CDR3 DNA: TGTGCCAGCAGCTTGTTCGGGACACAGACCGGGGAGCTGTTTTTT; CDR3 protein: CASSLFGTQTGELFF
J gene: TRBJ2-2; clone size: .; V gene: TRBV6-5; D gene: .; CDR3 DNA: TGTGCCAGCAGTTACGGCACCGGGGAGCTGTTTTTT; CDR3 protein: CASSYGTGELFF
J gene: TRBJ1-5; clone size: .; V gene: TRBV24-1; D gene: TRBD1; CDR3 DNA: TGTGCCACCAGCCCGGGACAGGGTTATCAGCCCCAGCATTTT; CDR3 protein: CATSPGQGYQPQHF
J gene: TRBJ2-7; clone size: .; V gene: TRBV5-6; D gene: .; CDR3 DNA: TGTGCCAGCAGCCTTTTGCCGGGAAGTGGAGACGAGCAGTACTTC; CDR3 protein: CASSLLPGSGDEQYF
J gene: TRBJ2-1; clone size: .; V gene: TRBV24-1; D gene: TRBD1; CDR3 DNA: TGTGCCACCAGTGATCCAGCCGGGACAGGGGGCTACAATGAGCAGTTCTTC; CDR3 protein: CATSDPAGTGGYNEQFF
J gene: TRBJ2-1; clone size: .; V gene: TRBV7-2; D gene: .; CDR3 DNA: TGTGCCAGCAGCTTTCCGTACAATGAGCAGTTCTTC; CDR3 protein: CASSFPYNEQFF
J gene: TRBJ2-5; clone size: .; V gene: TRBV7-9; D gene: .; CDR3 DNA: TGTGCCAGCAGCGTTGGGGACGGTGGATTCCAAGAGACCCAGTACTTC; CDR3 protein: CASSVGDGGFQETQYF
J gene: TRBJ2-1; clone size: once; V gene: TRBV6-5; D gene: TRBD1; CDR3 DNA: TGTGCCAGCAGCCCAGGGGGAACCCGCCATGAGCAGTTCTTC; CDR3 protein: CASSPGGTRHEQFF
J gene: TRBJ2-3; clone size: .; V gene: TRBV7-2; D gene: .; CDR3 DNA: TGTGCCAGCAGCCCACGACTTTTCGCGGGGGCCGGTCCCGATACGCAGTATTTT; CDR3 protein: CASSPRLFAGAGPDTQYF
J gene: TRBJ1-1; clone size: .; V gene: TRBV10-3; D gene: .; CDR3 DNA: TGTGCCATCAGTGAAGAGGGGAACACTGAAGCTTTCTTT; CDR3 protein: CAISEEGNTEAFF
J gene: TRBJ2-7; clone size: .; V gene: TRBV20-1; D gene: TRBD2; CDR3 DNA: TGCAGTGCTAGTGTAGCGGGGGGCATAGGATACGAGCAGTACTTC; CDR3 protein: CSASVAGGIGYEQYF
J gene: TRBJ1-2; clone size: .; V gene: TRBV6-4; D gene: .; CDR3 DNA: TGTGCCAGCAGTGAGGGGCCTTACGGCTACACCTTC; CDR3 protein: CASSEGPYGYTF
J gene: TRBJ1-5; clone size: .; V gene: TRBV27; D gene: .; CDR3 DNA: TGTGCCAGCGGGGATAGCAATCAGCCCCAGCATTTT; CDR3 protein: CASGDSNQPQHF
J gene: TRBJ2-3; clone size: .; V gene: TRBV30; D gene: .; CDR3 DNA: TGTGCCTGGAGTGTAGGTGGCAGCCAAAGTAGCACAGATACGCAGTATTTT; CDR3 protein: CAWSVGGSQSSTDTQYF
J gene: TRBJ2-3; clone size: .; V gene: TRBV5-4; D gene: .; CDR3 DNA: TGTGCCAGCAGCTTAGATAGCGTTGGCACAGATACGCAGTATTTT; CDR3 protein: CASSLDSVGTDTQYF
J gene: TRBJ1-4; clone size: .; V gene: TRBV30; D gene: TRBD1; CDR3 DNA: TGTGCCTGGAGTCTTCACAGGGGGGGTGAAAAACTGTTTTTT; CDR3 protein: CAWSLHRGGEKLFF
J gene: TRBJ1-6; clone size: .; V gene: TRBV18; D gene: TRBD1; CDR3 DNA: TGTGCCAGCTCACCTCCGGGACAGAAGAATTCACCCCTCCACTTT; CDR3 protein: CASSPPGQKNSPLHF